These 22 T cell receptor beta chains came from one sample sequenced in a study of Ad26.COV2.S vaccination and SARS-CoV-2 variants (dated by TCRdb to the early 2020s). The method was the immunoSEQ multiplex PCR assay. In TCRdb, the immuneACCESS table is reduced to in-frame sequences with V and J assigned. These tables do not hold every clone; where another copy was compared, an unresolved V gene accounts for under half, and the others remain unexplained. The sample table contains some 410,000 clones; only one count was recorded for around 93% of them. 1.5% to 2% of the sample goes to the ten largest clones. According to the study, the label for this sample's treatment or condition signals: 15 to 20 received Ad26.COV2.S at low or high dose, single or two shots; about 5 received placebo; per-sample allocation not given. For vaccine and placebo recipients, the sequenced repertoires came from samples collected on day 63 after the first injection.

The sequenced sample was peripheral blood, obtained in a trial of Ad26.COV2.S vaccine versus placebo. The receptors were sampled from a person aged 18-60 years who received the Ad26.COV2.S COVID-19 vaccine or a placebo.

Note on this clone: Other DNA sequences in this sample translate to the same CDR3. The CDR3 DNA sequence: TGTGCCAGCAGTTACGGGGACTCCTACGAGCAGTACTTC. Its protein is CASSYGDSYEQYF. The chain carries TRBV6-5 and TRBJ2-7, with unresolved D. V was shortened by 2 bases and J by 0 bases, with 5 bases between the two germline ends. Germline V gene lookup returns CDR1 MNHEY and CDR2 SVGAGI. The CDR3 covers 13 residues.

The chain carries TRBV5-8 and TRBJ1-1; no clear D. The V end lost 5 bases, the J end lost 12 bases, and 5 bases lay between the germline ends. CDR3 length: 8 amino acids. Germline loops: CDR1 SGHTS, CDR2 YDEGEE. The CDR3 sequence: CASRGPFF. CDR3 DNA sequence: TGTGCCAGCAGGGGCCCTTTCTTT.

The genes are TRBV19 and TRBJ2-7; D is tentatively TRBD1 or TRBD2 (5 bases each). This CDR3 is built from 13 residues. CDR1 is LNHDA, CDR2 SQIVND, per germline (reference sequence). V was shortened by 9 bases and J by 4 bases, with 16 bases between the two germline ends. The CDR3 nucleotides are TGTGCCAGCGGGGACGGAGAGCAGTACGAGCAGTACTTC. Encoded protein: CASGDGEQYEQYF.

The V gene is TRBV5-4, the J gene TRBJ2-1; D not certain. CDR3 length: 13 amino acids. In germline, CDR1 is SGHNT, CDR2 YYREEE (reference sequence). Deletions cut 4 bases from V and 9 bases from J, with 14 bases between. DNA for the CDR3: TGTGCCAGCAGCCACCCGGTAGCTCTTGAGCAGTTCTTC. It specifies CASSHPVALEQFF.

There are a few counts of this clone. The chain employs TRBV28 and TRBJ2-7, with 9 nucleotides matching TRBD1. After removal of 6 bases from V and 1 base from J, the junction contained 4 bases not matched to a gene. The CDR3 is 14 residues long. Germline CDR1 MDHEN, CDR2 SYDVKM. CDR3 protein: CASRGQGKSYEQYF. CDR3 DNA: TGTGCCAGCAGAGGACAGGGGAAATCCTACGAGCAGTACTTC. Based on the CDR3 plus reference TRBV28 and TRBJ2-7, the full variable domain is DVKVTQSSRYLVKRTGEKVFLECVQDMDHENMFWYRQDPGLGLRLIYFSYDVKMKEKGDIPEGYSVSREKKERFSLILESASTNQTSMYLCASRGQGKSYEQYFGPGTRLTVT.

V gene TRBV19 combines with J gene TRBJ1-5; D might be TRBD1 (6 bases). Germline CDR1 LNHDA, CDR2 SQIVND (reference sequence). The CDR3 has 13 residues. The V end was cut by 6 bases, the J end by 4 bases, with 10 bases between. The CDR3 loop is CASRDRQNQPQHF. The CDR3 nucleotides read TGTGCCAGTAGGGACAGACAGAATCAGCCCCAGCATTTT. The complete variable domain, with remaining parts taken from reference TRBV19 and TRBJ1-5, reads DGGITQSPKYLFRKEGQNVTLSCEQNLNHDAMYWYRQDPGQGLRLIYYSQIVNDFQKGDIAEGYSVSREKKESFPLTVTSAQKNPTAFYLCASRDRQNQPQHFGDGTRLSIL.

V usage is TRBV15 and J usage is TRBJ2-5; D might be TRBD2 (6 bases). Germline lookup yields CDR1 LNHNV and CDR2 YYDKDF (reference sequence). V lost 9 bases and J 1 base, leaving 15 bases between the germline ends. This CDR3 region has 14 residues. CDR3 sequence reads: CATRPAGTQETQYF. CDR3 nucleotides: TGTGCCACACGTCCGGCGGGGACCCAAGAGACCCAGTACTTC.

This rearrangement joins TRBV3-1 (or the pseudogene TRBV3-2) to TRBJ1-3; perhaps TRBD1 as D (5 bases). This CDR3 is 18 amino acids long. V lost 1 base and J 4 bases, leaving 20 bases between the germline ends. In germline, CDR1 is LGHDT, CDR2 YNNKEL (reference sequence). The CDR3 DNA sequence: TGTGCCAGCAGCCAAGTCGGACAATGGGTTGAGAACGGAAACACCATATATTTT. Its protein is CASSQVGQWVENGNTIYF.

This chain uses TRBV6-1 with TRBJ1-2; D unresolved. Germline V gene data show CDR1 as MNHNS and CDR2 as SASEGT. V gave up 3 bases and J gave up 1 base, with 0 bases separating them. The CDR3 totals 11 residues. CDR3 sequence (DNA): TGTGCCAGCAGTGATAACTATGGCTACACCTTC. This codes for CASSDNYGYTF.

The chain combines TRBV2 with TRBJ2-7, with D possibly being TRBD1 (5 bases). The germline CDR1 and CDR2 sequences are SNHLY and FYNNEI. Trimming left V 8 bases short and J 2 bases short, with 13 bases between. The CDR3 is 13 residues long. The CDR3 spells CASRDTGPYEQYF. Written as DNA, the CDR3 is TGTGCCAGCCGAGATACAGGACCCTACGAGCAGTACTTC.

The chain couples TRBV4-3 to TRBJ1-1; the match to TRBD1 covers 8 bases. This CDR3 has 14 residues. The V gene's germline CDR1 is LGHNA and CDR2 YSLEER. Unmatched junction bases numbered 6, after V lost 6 bases and J lost 3 bases. For the CDR3, the DNA is TGCGCCAGCAGTTCCGGACAGGGTGACACTGAAGCTTTCTTT. It specifies CASSSGQGDTEAFF.

Regarding this clone: Within the sample, other DNA sequences also encode this same CDR3. The chain links TRBV20-1 to TRBJ1-2; 7 positions agree with TRBD1. CDR1 DFQATT and CDR2 SNEGSKA come from the germline V gene (reference sequence). Losses at the gene ends were 4 bases for V and 6 bases for J; bases not matched to a gene: 2. The CDR3 spans 11 residues. CDR3 coding DNA: TGCAGTGCTACAGGGGGGCATGGCTACACCTTC. Its translation is CSATGGHGYTF.

Only one count was recorded for this clone. The chain employs TRBV6-2 or TRBV6-3 and TRBJ2-5; 8 nucleotides match TRBD1. The CDR3 spans 14 residues. V gave up 5 bases and J gave up 5 bases; unmatched junction bases: 7. Germline-derived CDR1 and CDR2 are MNHEY and SVGEGT. CDR3 sequence reads: CASSPDRGGETQYF. CDR3 coding DNA: TGTGCCAGCAGTCCAGACAGGGGCGGGGAGACCCAGTACTTC.

In this sample, this clone turned up once. The J gene is TRBJ1-3, the V gene TRBV7-2; tentatively, D is TRBD1 (6 bases). The germline V and J ends were trimmed by 3 bases and 2 bases, with 11 bases remaining between them. The length of the CDR3 is 15 residues. CDR1 and CDR2 from the germline V gene are SGHTA and FQGNSA. This chain's CDR3 is CASSLLGGAGNTIYF. The CDR3 nucleotides are TGTGCCAGCAGCTTGTTGGGGGGCGCTGGAAACACCATATATTTT. Full variable domain (missing parts from reference TRBV7-2 and TRBJ1-3): GAGVSQSPSNKVTEKGKDVELRCDPISGHTALYWYRQSLGQGLEFLIYFQGNSAPDKSGLPSDRFSAERTGGSVSTLTIQRTQQEDSAVYLCASSLLGGAGNTIYFGEGSWLTVV.

This rearrangement joins TRBV7-2 to TRBJ1-1; a possible D gene is TRBD1 (5 bases). Looked up from germline, CDR1 is SGHTA and CDR2 is FQGNSA. V was shortened by 3 bases and J by 1 base, with 9 bases between the two germline ends. The CDR3 runs 14 residues. The chain's CDR3 is CASSFAGTNTEAFF. The CDR3 DNA reads TGTGCCAGCAGCTTCGCAGGGACGAACACTGAAGCTTTCTTT.

The table lists this clone with a few counts. This chain uses TRBV7-2 with TRBJ1-3; tentative D call: TRBD1 (6 bases). The CDR3 spans 16 residues. Germline V gives CDR1 SGHTA, CDR2 FQGNSA. The germline V and J ends were trimmed by 3 bases and 0 bases, with 12 bases remaining between them. The CDR3 protein is CASSFLGGLSGNTIYF. CDR3 DNA sequence: TGTGCCAGCAGCTTCCTAGGGGGACTCTCTGGAAACACCATATATTTT.

This chain connects TRBV7-9 to TRBJ2-7; no firm D call. The CDR3 is 14 residues long. Looked up from germline, CDR1 is SEHNR and CDR2 is FQNEAQ (reference sequence). Trimming shortened V by 5 bases and J by 1 base, and 12 bases separated the two germline ends. Here the CDR3 reads CASSPRSSSYEQYF. The CDR3 nucleotides read TGTGCCAGCAGCCCCCGGTCCAGTTCCTACGAGCAGTACTTC.

This chain uses TRBV4-3 with TRBJ2-7; D call uncertain. Germline-derived CDR1 and CDR2 are LGHNA and YSLEER. V lost 0 bases and J 4 bases, leaving 13 bases between the germline ends. The CDR3 totals 15 residues. CDR3 nucleotides: TGCGCCAGCAGCCAAGATCAACGGGTTACTTACGAGCAGTACTTC. Translating it yields CASSQDQRVTYEQYF.

The chain recombines TRBV6-5 with TRBJ2-1; D is unresolved. This CDR3 contains 16 residues. CDR1 MNHEY and CDR2 SVGAGI come from the germline V gene. V was cut by 4 bases and J by 1 base, with 14 bases left in between. CDR3: CASSLSSTRSYNEQFF. The CDR3 DNA reads TGTGCCAGCAGTTTATCCTCAACCCGGTCCTACAATGAGCAGTTCTTC.

V gene TRBV7-9 combines with J gene TRBJ2-1; no firm D call. In germline, CDR1 is SEHNR, CDR2 FQNEAQ (reference sequence). The V gene lost 2 bases and the J gene lost 7 bases, with 12 bases spanning the gap. The CDR3 consists of 14 residues. This chain's CDR3 is CASSLSVFVNEQFF. CDR3 DNA: TGTGCCAGCAGCTTAAGCGTTTTTGTGAATGAGCAGTTCTTC.

CDR3 residues: CASSYGQKETQYF. The CDR3 DNA follows: TGTGCCAGCAGCTATGGACAGAAAGAGACCCAGTACTTC. V usage is TRBV7-9 and J usage is TRBJ2-5; perhaps TRBD1 as D (6 bases). The CDR3 spans 13 residues. CDR1 and CDR2 from the germline V gene are SEHNR and FQNEAQ (reference sequence). Trimming took 4 bases from V and 3 from J, leaving 9 bases between them.

The genes are TRBV7-9 and TRBJ1-6; D possibly corresponds to TRBD1 (6 bases). The CDR3 loop spans 15 amino acids. The V end was cut by 3 bases, the J end by 10 bases, with 16 bases between. The germline V gene encodes CDR1 SEHNR and CDR2 FQNEAQ (reference sequence). The CDR3 loop is CASSLGAGSGSPLHF. The DNA of the CDR3 is TGTGCCAGCAGCTTGGGGGCAGGGTCGGGATCACCCCTCCACTTT.